The 8 T cell receptor beta chains listed next were all sequenced from one sample in a study of CD8 T cells in Susac syndrome. With random hexamers, roughly 0.45 to 1 ug RNA was reverse transcribed. TCRdb itself ran the immunoSEQ multiplex PCR reads through MiXCR, one entry per CDR3 protein. Of some 120,000 distinct CDR3 sequences in the sample, 90% to 95% were seen once. Sequencing input: CD4+ T cells from PBMCs. Every receptor here comes from a human donor in good health.

The rearrangement links TRBV7-2 to TRBJ2-3; D is unresolved. V was pared by 5 bases and J by 6 bases, with 12 bases between. CDR1 is SGHTA and CDR2 is FQGNSA in the germline V gene. The CDR3 covers 13 residues. The CDR3 nucleotides are TGTGCCAGCAGCCGGCCACCGCTCGATACGCAGTATTTT. This codes for CASSRPPLDTQYF. Together with reference TRBV7-2 and TRBJ2-3, the CDR3 gives the full variable domain: GAGVSQSPSNKVTEKGKDVELRCDPISGHTALYWYRQSLGQGLEFLIYFQGNSAPDKSGLPSDRFSAERTGGSVSTLTIQRTQQEDSAVYLCASSRPPLDTQYFGPGTRLTVL.

This clonotype came up once. V usage is TRBV5-1 and J usage is TRBJ1-1; no firm D call. With 0 bases removed from V and 4 bases from J, the gap between germline ends came to 7 bases. CDR1 and CDR2 from the germline V gene are SGHRS and YFSETQ. This CDR3 is 13 amino acids long. The CDR3 DNA sequence: TGCGCCAGCAGCTTGGTATGGGGCACTGAAGCTTTCTTT. It yields the protein CASSLVWGTEAFF.

The chain couples TRBV4-1 to TRBJ2-5, with TRBD2 matching 8 bases. V trimming: 0 bases; J trimming: 7 bases; junction bases outside the gene matches: 4. The CDR3 contains 14 residues. CDR1 is MGHRA, CDR2 YSYEKL, per germline. CDR3: CASSQDSGGRTQYF. CDR3 in DNA: TGCGCCAGCAGCCAAGACAGCGGGGGCAGGACCCAGTACTTC.

The rearrangement uses TRBV7-2 and TRBJ1-1; 10 bases fit TRBD1. V trimming: 2 bases; J trimming: 7 bases; junction bases outside the gene matches: 4. The V gene's germline CDR1 is SGHTA and CDR2 FQGNSA. This CDR3 is 14 amino acids long. Here the CDR3 DNA reads TGTGCCAGCAGCTTACGACAGGGGGCGAGTGAAGCTTTCTTT. Translation: CASSLRQGASEAFF.

This clonotype was detected only once. The chain recombines TRBV5-1 with TRBJ1-1; 10 bases match TRBD1. In germline, CDR1 is SGHRS, CDR2 YFSETQ. The CDR3 consists of 17 residues. V shed 3 bases, J shed 1 base, and the junction held 9 bases outside the gene matches. The CDR3 bases are TGCGCCAGCAGCTCGGGACAGGGGAGAATGGCGAACACTGAAGCTTTCTTT. It is translated as CASSSGQGRMANTEAFF.

The rearrangement joins TRBV20-1 to TRBJ2-1; weak D call: TRBD2 (7 bases). Germline assignment: CDR1 DFQATT and CDR2 SNEGSKA (reference sequence). V lost 5 bases, J lost 4 bases, and 18 bases lay in between. This CDR3 is 15 amino acids long. DNA for the CDR3: TGCAGTGCTCAGGGGCGGAGGGAGGGATACAATGAGCAGTTCTTC. Its protein is CSAQGRREGYNEQFF.

V is TRBV3-1 and J is TRBJ2-3; the D gene is possibly TRBD2 (6 bases). The germline CDR1 and CDR2 sequences are LGHDT and YNNKEL (reference sequence). The CDR3 consists of 17 residues. V gave up 1 base and J gave up 7 bases, with 21 bases separating them. CDR3: CASSQGLGSPSIYTQYF. DNA for the CDR3: TGTGCCAGCAGCCAAGGACTAGGATCACCTTCTATTTATACGCAGTATTTT.

V is TRBV20-1 and J is TRBJ2-1; 10 nucleotides line up with TRBD2. CDR1 DFQATT and CDR2 SNEGSKA come from the germline V gene (reference sequence). Trimming took 1 base from V and 2 from J; bases not matched to a gene: 8. The CDR3 length is 17 residues. The CDR3 spells CSARGFGTSVTYNEQFF. The CDR3 DNA follows: TGCAGTGCTAGAGGGTTCGGGACTAGCGTCACCTACAATGAGCAGTTCTTC.